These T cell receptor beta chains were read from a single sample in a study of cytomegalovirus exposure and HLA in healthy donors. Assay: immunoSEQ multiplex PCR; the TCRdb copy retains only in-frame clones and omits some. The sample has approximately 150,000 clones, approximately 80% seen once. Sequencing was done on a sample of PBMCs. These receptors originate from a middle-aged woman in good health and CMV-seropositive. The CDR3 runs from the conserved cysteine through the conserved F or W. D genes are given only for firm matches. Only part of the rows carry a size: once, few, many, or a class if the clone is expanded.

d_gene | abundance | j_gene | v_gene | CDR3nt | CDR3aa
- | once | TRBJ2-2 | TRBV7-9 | TGTGCCAGCAGCTTAGCGCTTCTCAAAGGGGCCATTAACACCGGGGAGCTGTTTTTT | CASSLALLKGAINTGELFF
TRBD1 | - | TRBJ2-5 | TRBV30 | TGTGCCTCCAGTGGACAGGACCAAGAGACCCAGTACTTC | CASSGQDQETQYF
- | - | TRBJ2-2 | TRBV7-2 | TGTGCCAGCAGCTTAACCGGGGGTACGAACACCGGGGAGCTGTTTTTT | CASSLTGGTNTGELFF
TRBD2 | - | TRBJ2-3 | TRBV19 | TGTGCCAGTATTGGGGACTATCCTAGCACAGATACGCAGTATTTT | CASIGDYPSTDTQYF
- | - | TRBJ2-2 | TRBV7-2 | TGTGCCAGCAGCTTATTCCGGGTTCCCGGGGAGCTGTTTTTT | CASSLFRVPGELFF
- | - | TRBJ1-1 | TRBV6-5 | TGTGCCAGCAGCCCCGGCCGGGGGGCAAACACTGAAGCTTTCTTT | CASSPGRGANTEAFF
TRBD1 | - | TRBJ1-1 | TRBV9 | TGTGCCAGCAGCGCAAGGACAGGGGGGTACACTGAAGCTTTCTTT | CASSARTGGYTEAFF
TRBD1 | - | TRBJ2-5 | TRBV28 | TGTGCCAGCAGTTTATGGGGGGACAGGGAAGAGACCCAGTACTTC | CASSLWGDREETQYF
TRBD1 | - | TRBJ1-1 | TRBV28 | TGTGCCAGCAGTTTCTGGACAGGGAGCACTGAAGCTTTCTTT | CASSFWTGSTEAFF
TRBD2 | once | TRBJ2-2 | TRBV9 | TGTGCCAGCAGCGTAGGAAAAACTAGCGGGAACACCGGGGAGCTGTTTTTT | CASSVGKTSGNTGELFF
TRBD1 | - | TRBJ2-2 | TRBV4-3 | TGCGCCAGCAGCCAGCTTTCCGGGACAGGGTTAACCGGGGAGCTGTTTTTT | CASSQLSGTGLTGELFF
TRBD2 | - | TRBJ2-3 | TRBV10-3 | TGTGCCATCAGTGGGGCGGGGGGCTTTAGCACAGATACGCAGTATTTT | CAISGAGGFSTDTQYF
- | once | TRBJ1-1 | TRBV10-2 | TGCGCCAGCAGCCCCCTAGGCCAGAACACTGAAGCTTTCTTT | CASSPLGQNTEAFF
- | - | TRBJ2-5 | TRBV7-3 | TGTGCCAGCAGCCCCGGCTCTGGAGAGGCCCAGTACTTC | CASSPGSGEAQYF
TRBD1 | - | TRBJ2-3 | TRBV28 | TGTGCCAGCAGCATCAACAGGGGTACGCAGTATTTT | CASSINRGTQYF
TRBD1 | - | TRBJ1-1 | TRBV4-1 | TGCGCCAGCAGCCAACGCGACAGGGCGAACACTGAAGCTTTCTTT | CASSQRDRANTEAFF
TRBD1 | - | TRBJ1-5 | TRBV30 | TGTGCCTGGAACCAGGGGGCGGGTCAGCCCCAGCATTTT | CAWNQGAGQPQHF
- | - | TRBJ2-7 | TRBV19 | TGTGCCAGTAGTATGTCACACATCTACGAGCAGTACTTC | CASSMSHIYEQYF
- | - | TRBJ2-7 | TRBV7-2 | TGTGCCAGCAGCTTCCAGATAGCCGCCTACGAGCAGTACTTC | CASSFQIAAYEQYF
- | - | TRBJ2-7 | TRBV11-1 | TGTGCCAGCAGCTTAGCCGGCCAGGGGTCCTACGAGCAGTACTTC | CASSLAGQGSYEQYF
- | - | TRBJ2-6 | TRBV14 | TGTGCCAGCAGCCAAGATGGGGCAGTCGTCTCTGGGGCCAACGTCCTGACTTTC | CASSQDGAVVSGANVLTF
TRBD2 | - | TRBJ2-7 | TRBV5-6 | TGTGCCAGCAGCTTGGGGCTCTCTGGCGGGGGGCCCACCTACGAGCAGTACTTC | CASSLGLSGGGPTYEQYF
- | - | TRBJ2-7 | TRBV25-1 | TGTGCCAGCAGTGAAAAAGCAGGGGTTAATAGCTCCTACGAGCAGTACTTC | CASSEKAGVNSSYEQYF
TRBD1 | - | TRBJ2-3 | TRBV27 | TGTGCCAGCAGTTCACAGGGGGCCCTCACAGATACGCAGTATTTT | CASSSQGALTDTQYF